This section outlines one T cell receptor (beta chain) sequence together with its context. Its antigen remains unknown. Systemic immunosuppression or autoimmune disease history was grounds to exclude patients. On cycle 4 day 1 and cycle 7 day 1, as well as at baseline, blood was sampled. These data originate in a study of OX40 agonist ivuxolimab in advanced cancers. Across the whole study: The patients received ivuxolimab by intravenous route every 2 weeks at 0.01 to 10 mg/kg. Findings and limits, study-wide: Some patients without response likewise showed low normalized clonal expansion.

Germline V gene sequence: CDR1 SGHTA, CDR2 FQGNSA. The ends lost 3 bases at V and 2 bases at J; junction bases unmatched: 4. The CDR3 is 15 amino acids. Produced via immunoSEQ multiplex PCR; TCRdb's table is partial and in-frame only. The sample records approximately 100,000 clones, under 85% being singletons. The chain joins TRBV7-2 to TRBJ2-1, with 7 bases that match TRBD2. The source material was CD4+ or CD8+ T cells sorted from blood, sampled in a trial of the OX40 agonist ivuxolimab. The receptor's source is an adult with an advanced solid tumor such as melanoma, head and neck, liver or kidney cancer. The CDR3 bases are TGTGCCAGCAGCTTGGGCGGGAGTACCTACAATGAGCAGTTCTTC. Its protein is CASSLGGSTYNEQFF.